One and the same sample provided the 14 T cell receptor beta chains below, sequenced in a study of cytomegalovirus exposure and HLA in healthy donors. The PCR contained 60 Vbeta and 13 Jbeta primers. TCRdb's copy holds only in-frame clones and misses some; the assay was immunoSEQ multiplex PCR. The sample records around 100,000 clones, about 76% being singletons. Material for sequencing was PBMCs. The receptors come from a woman aged 65 to 85 in good health and CMV-seropositive.

This rearrangement joins TRBV28 to TRBJ2-1, with 7 bases identical to TRBD1. J gave up 4 bases and V 3 bases, and 9 bases lay outside the gene matches. Looked up from germline, CDR1 is MDHEN and CDR2 is SYDVKM. The CDR3 length is 16 residues. The CDR3 nucleotides read TGTGCCAGCAGTTTTCAAAGACAGGGAAGGTACAATGAGCAGTTCTTC. Translated: CASSFQRQGRYNEQFF.

The genes are TRBV19 and TRBJ2-5; TRBD1 agrees at 8 bases. V was pared by 5 bases and J by 0 bases, with 11 bases of the junction left unmatched. There are 17 residues in the CDR3. Germline CDR1 and CDR2: LNHDA and SQIVND (reference sequence). The CDR3 bases are TGTGCCAGTAGTGCATTGCCGGGACAGGCGAACCAAGAGACCCAGTACTTC. Its protein is CASSALPGQANQETQYF.

The V call is TRBV18, the J call TRBJ2-3; tentatively, D is TRBD2 (5 bases). Looked up from germline, CDR1 is KGHSH and CDR2 is LQKENI. This CDR3 spans 17 amino acids. The germline V and J ends were trimmed by 5 bases and 0 bases, with 18 bases remaining between them. CDR3: CASSWTHQWRSTDTQYF. CDR3 DNA: TGTGCCAGCTCATGGACTCATCAGTGGCGGAGCACAGATACGCAGTATTTT. Full variable domain (outside the CDR3, taken from reference TRBV18 and TRBJ2-3): NAGVMQNPRHLVRRRGQEARLRCSPMKGHSHVYWYRQLPEEGLKFMVYLQKENIIDESGMPKERFSAEFPKEGPSILRIQQVVRGDSAAYFCASSWTHQWRSTDTQYFGPGTRLTVL.

The CDR3 nucleotides are TGTGCCAGCAGCAAGACCCAGGGGGTACGGTATGGCTACACCTTC. Translated, it gives CASSKTQGVRYGYTF. The chain has TRBV28 and TRBJ1-2, with 7 bases that match TRBD1. CDR1 and CDR2 (germline): MDHEN, SYDVKM. The CDR3 has 15 amino acids. Trimming removed 6 bases from V and 5 bases from J; junction bases left unmatched: 12.

The rearrangement links TRBV18 to TRBJ2-2; 7 nucleotides agree with TRBD2. The CDR3 loop spans 16 amino acids. V shed 2 bases and J 1 base; nucleotides not matched to a gene: 4. Germline-derived CDR1 and CDR2 are KGHSH and LQKENI. CDR3 in amino acids: CASSPLSGVNTGELFF. The CDR3 DNA reads as TGTGCCAGCTCACCATTGAGCGGGGTGAACACCGGGGAGCTGTTTTTT.

The V gene is TRBV30, the J gene TRBJ2-3, with 7 nucleotides matching TRBD2. CDR3 size: 13 residues. After removal of 3 bases from V and 5 bases from J, the junction contained 5 bases not matched to a gene. Germline CDR1 is GTSNPN and CDR2 is SVGIG (reference sequence). The CDR3 loop is CAWSVTGGDTQYF. Here the CDR3 DNA reads TGTGCCTGGAGCGTAACGGGGGGAGATACGCAGTATTTT.

This chain connects TRBV6-5 to TRBJ2-3; possible D gene TRBD1, 5 bases. Germline assignment: CDR1 MNHEY and CDR2 SVGAGI. V was trimmed by 4 bases and J by 2 bases, leaving 13 bases between them. The CDR3 is made up of 15 amino acids. The CDR3 loop is CASSWGRVNTDTQYF. The CDR3 DNA follows: TGTGCCAGCAGTTGGGGCAGGGTAAACACAGATACGCAGTATTTT.

This clone appeared a few times. The chain uses TRBV4-3 and TRBJ2-1; 7 bases match TRBD2. In germline, CDR1 is LGHNA, CDR2 YSLEER. The CDR3 totals 13 residues. J lost 9 bases, V lost 3 bases, and 5 bases had no gene match. CDR3 nucleotide sequence: TGCGCCAGCAGCCAGACGGGACTACGTGAGCAGTTCTTC. It translates to CASSQTGLREQFF.

This chain uses TRBV5-5 with TRBJ1-1; maybe TRBD1 (6 bases). The length of the CDR3 is 15 residues. CDR1 SGHKS and CDR2 YYEKEE come from the germline V gene (reference sequence). Trimming took 4 bases from V and 5 from J, leaving 18 bases between them. CDR3 nucleotides: TGTGCCAGCAGCCCCCAAGGGGGAGTAGGGACTGAAGCTTTCTTT. Protein sequence: CASSPQGGVGTEAFF.

This chain connects TRBV5-6 to TRBJ2-7; D may be TRBD1 (6 bases). The CDR3 is 11 amino acids. V was cut by 0 bases and J by 9 bases, with 7 bases left in between. From germline, CDR1 is SGHDT and CDR2 YYEEEE. CDR3 DNA: TGTGCCAGCAGCTTGGGGGGGCCGCAGTACTTC. Protein: CASSLGGPQYF.

V is TRBV2 and J is TRBJ2-5; 8 nucleotides align to TRBD2. V gave up 6 bases and J gave up 1 base; unmatched junction bases: 10. The CDR3 covers 16 residues. The germline V gene has CDR1 SNHLY and CDR2 FYNNEI. CDR3 DNA: TGTGCCAGCAGATGGGGTGGAGCGGGGGTCCAAGAGACCCAGTACTTC. Protein sequence: CASRWGGAGVQETQYF.

This sequence joins TRBV18 and TRBJ2-2; weak D call: TRBD1 (5 bases). CDR1 is KGHSH and CDR2 is LQKENI in the germline V gene. The CDR3 totals 16 residues. The V and J ends lost 4 bases and 4 bases respectively, with 16 bases between them. The CDR3 loop is CASSLQAGPRTGELFF. CDR3 DNA sequence: TGTGCCAGCTCACTACAGGCAGGACCCCGCACCGGGGAGCTGTTTTTT. The variable domain in full, with the rest retrieved from reference TRBV18 and TRBJ2-2, is NAGVMQNPRHLVRRRGQEARLRCSPMKGHSHVYWYRQLPEEGLKFMVYLQKENIIDESGMPKERFSAEFPKEGPSILRIQQVVRGDSAAYFCASSLQAGPRTGELFFGEGSRLTVL.

The CDR3 sequence is CASSFYRPGLVDEQYF. The CDR3, as DNA: TGTGCCAGCAGCTTTTACAGACCTGGACTAGTTGACGAGCAGTACTTC. The rearrangement links TRBV7-9 to TRBJ2-7; 7 nucleotides line up with TRBD2. There are 16 residues in the CDR3. Germline loops: CDR1 SEHNR, CDR2 FQNEAQ (reference sequence). After removal of 3 bases from V and 5 bases from J, the junction contained 13 bases not matched to a gene.

This chain links TRBV5-4 with TRBJ2-6; TRBD1 might be the D (6 bases). Trimming removed 3 bases from V and 0 bases from J, with 10 bases in between. CDR3 length: 16 residues. In germline, CDR1 is SGHNT, CDR2 YYREEE (reference sequence). Here the CDR3 reads CASSYYRVSGANVLTF. The CDR3 coding sequence is TGTGCCAGCAGCTACTACAGGGTCTCTGGGGCCAACGTCCTGACTTTC.